This TCR beta chain was sequenced during a study of cytomegalovirus exposure and HLA in healthy donors. V shed 3 bases and J shed 2 bases, with 4 bases lying between them. CDR3 length equals 12 residues. CDR1 is MGHRA and CDR2 is YSYEKL in the germline V gene. Primers for the PCR totalled 60 Vbeta and 13 Jbeta. Here immunoSEQ multiplex PCR was the method, and the copy in TCRdb shows in-frame clones only, minus some. Counted here are over 100,000 clones, roughly 80% occurring once; the ten biggest clones make up 2.1%. V gene TRBV4-1 combines with J gene TRBJ1-1, with no clear D. The sequence derives from a man between 25 and 39 years old in good health and CMV-seronegative. Material for sequencing was PBMCs. DNA for the CDR3: TGCGCCAGCAGCCACCCTAACACTGAAGCTTTCTTT. Protein sequence: CASSHPNTEAFF.